This TCR beta chain is drawn from a study of blood T cells in healthy people across ages. With a J-beta primer mix and a sample-barcoded 5' primer, a second PCR ran about 7 to 11 cycles. A single record per CDR3 protein comes from TCRdb applying MiXCR to the 5' RACE reads. The table shows about 640,000 distinct CDR3 sequences, with about 53% occurring only once. Germline V gene lookup returns CDR1 SGHRS and CDR2 YFSETQ. V gave up 4 bases and J gave up 0 bases, with 13 bases separating them. The CDR3 loop spans 15 amino acids. The rearrangement uses TRBV5-1 and TRBJ1-1, with D possibly TRBD1 on 5 matching bases. Sequenced input: blood. This receptor was identified in a man aged 60 to 69 in good health. CDR3 in amino acids: CASSLGDSMNTEAFF. Here the CDR3 DNA reads TGCGCCAGCAGCCTGGGCGACAGCATGAACACTGAAGCTTTCTTT.